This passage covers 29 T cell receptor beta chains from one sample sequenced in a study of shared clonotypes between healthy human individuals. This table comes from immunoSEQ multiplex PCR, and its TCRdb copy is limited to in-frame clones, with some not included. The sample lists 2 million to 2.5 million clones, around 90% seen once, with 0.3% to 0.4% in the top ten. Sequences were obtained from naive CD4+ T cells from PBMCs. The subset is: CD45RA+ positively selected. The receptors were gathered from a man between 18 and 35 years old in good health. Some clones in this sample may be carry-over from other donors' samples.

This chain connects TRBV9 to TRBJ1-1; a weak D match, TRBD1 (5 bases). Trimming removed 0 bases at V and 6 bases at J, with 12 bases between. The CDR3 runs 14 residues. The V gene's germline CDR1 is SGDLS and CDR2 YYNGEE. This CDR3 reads CASSVGRAWAEAFF. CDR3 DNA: TGTGCCAGCAGCGTAGGCAGGGCTTGGGCTGAAGCTTTCTTT.

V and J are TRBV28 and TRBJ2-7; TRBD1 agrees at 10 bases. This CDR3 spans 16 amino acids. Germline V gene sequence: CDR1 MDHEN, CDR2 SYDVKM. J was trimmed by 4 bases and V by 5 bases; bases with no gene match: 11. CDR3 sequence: CASSLPRDRGGYEQYF. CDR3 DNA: TGTGCCAGCAGTCTACCCCGGGACAGGGGAGGGTACGAGCAGTACTTC.

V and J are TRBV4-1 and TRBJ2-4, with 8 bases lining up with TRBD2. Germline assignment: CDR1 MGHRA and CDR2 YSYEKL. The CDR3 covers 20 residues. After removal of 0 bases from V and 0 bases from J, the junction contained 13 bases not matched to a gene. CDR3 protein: CASSQDPSGSTFLAKNIQYF. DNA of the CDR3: TGCGCCAGCAGCCAAGATCCCAGCGGGAGCACTTTCCTAGCCAAAAACATTCAGTACTTC.

CDR3 nucleotides: TGTGCCAGCAGTTCGGGAAGTGTGTGGGGGCCCCAGTACTTC. Its protein is CASSSGSVWGPQYF. This sequence joins TRBV27 and TRBJ2-5; the D gene is possibly TRBD1 (6 bases). The V end lost 4 bases, the J end lost 9 bases, and 18 bases lay between the germline ends. Germline loops: CDR1 MNHEY, CDR2 SMNVEV (reference sequence). The CDR3 extends over 14 amino acids.

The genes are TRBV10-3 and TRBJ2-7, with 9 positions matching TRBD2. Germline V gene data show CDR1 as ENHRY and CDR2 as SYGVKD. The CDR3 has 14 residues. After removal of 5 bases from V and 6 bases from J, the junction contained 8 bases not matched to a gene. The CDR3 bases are TGTGCCATCAGTTCTGTGCGGGAGGGCCGCGAGCAGTACTTC. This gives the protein CAISSVREGREQYF.

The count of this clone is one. The CDR3 loop is CASGPGQGLTDTQYF. The CDR3 DNA sequence: TGTGCTAGTGGACCCGGACAGGGACTAACAGATACGCAGTATTTT. The chain has TRBV12-5 and TRBJ2-3; a possible D gene is TRBD1 (8 bases). CDR1 LGHNT and CDR2 FRNRAP come from the germline V gene. Trimming removed 6 bases at V and 3 bases at J, with 16 bases between. This CDR3 is 15 amino acids long.

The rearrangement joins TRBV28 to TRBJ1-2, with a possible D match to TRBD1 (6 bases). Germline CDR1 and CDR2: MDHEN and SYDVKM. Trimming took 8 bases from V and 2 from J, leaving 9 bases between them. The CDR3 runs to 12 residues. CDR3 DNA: TGTGCCAGCGGGGGACACAACTATGGCTACACCTTC. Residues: CASGGHNYGYTF.

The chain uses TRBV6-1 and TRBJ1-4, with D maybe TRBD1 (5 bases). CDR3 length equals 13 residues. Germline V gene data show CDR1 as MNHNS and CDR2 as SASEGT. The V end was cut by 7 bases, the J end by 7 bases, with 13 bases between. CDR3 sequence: CASTRGGSEKLFF. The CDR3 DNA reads TGTGCCAGCACCCGGGGGGGGTCTGAAAAACTGTTTTTT.

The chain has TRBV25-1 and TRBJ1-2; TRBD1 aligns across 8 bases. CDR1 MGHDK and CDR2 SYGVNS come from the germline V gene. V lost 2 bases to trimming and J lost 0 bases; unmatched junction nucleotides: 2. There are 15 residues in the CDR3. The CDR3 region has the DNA TGTGCCAGCAGTGAACAGGGGGCTCCTAACTATGGCTACACCTTC. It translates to CASSEQGAPNYGYTF.

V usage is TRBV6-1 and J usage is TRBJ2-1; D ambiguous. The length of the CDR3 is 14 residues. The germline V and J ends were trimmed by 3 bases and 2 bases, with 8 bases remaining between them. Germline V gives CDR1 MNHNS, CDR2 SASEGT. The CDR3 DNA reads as TGTGCCAGCAGTGATCGGACGACCTACAATGAGCAGTTCTTC. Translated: CASSDRTTYNEQFF.

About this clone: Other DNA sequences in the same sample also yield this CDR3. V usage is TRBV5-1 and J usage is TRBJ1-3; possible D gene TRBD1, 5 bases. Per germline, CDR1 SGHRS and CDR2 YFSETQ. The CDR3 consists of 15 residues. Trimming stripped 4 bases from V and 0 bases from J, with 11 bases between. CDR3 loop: CASSPDRLSGNTIYF. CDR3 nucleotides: TGCGCCAGCAGCCCCGACAGACTCTCTGGAAACACCATATATTTT.

Here the CDR3 reads CASGARLDGYTF. Here the CDR3 DNA reads TGTGCCAGTGGGGCCAGGCTAGATGGCTACACCTTC. J is TRBJ1-2 and V is TRBV19; D is perhaps TRBD1 (5 bases). CDR3 size: 12 residues. Germline loops: CDR1 LNHDA, CDR2 SQIVND (reference sequence). V lost 8 bases to trimming and J lost 6 bases, with 13 bases between them.

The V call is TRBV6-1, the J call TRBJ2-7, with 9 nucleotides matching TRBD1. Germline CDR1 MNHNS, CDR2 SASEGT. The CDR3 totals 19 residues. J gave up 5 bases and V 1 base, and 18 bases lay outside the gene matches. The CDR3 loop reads CASSEGGSFWDRDTNEQYF. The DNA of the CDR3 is TGTGCCAGCAGTGAAGGGGGAAGTTTCTGGGACAGGGATACCAACGAGCAGTACTTC.

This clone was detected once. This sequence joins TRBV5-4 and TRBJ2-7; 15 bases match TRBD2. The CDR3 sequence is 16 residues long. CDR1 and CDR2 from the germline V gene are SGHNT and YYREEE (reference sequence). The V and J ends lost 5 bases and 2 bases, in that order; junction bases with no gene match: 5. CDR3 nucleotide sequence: TGTGCCAGCAGGGCGGGACTAGCGGGAGGACCCTACGAGCAGTACTTC. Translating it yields CASRAGLAGGPYEQYF.

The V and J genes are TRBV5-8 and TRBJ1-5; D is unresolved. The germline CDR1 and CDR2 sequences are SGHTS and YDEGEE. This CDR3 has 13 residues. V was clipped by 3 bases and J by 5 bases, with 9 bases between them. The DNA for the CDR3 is TGTGCCAGCAGCTCGGACGGGTATCAGCCCCAGCATTTT. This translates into CASSSDGYQPQHF.

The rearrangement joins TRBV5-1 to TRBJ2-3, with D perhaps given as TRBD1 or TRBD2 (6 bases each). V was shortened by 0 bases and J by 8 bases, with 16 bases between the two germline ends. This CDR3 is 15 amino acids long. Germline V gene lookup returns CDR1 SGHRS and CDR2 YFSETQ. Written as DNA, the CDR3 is TGCGCCAGCAGCTTGGATACAGGGAGGTCAGGTACGCAGTATTTT. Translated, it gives CASSLDTGRSGTQYF.

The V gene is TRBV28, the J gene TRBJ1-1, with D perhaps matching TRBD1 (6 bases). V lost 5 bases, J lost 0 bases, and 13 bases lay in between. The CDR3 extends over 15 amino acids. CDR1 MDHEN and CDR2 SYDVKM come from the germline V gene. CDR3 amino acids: CASSLGTRMNTEAFF. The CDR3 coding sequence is TGTGCCAGCAGTCTAGGGACACGTATGAACACTGAAGCTTTCTTT.

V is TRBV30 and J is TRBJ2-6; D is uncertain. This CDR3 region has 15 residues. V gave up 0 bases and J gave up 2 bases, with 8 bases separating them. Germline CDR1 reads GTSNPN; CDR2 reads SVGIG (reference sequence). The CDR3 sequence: CAWSVPLPGANVLTF. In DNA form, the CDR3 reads TGTGCCTGGAGTGTACCCCTTCCTGGGGCCAACGTCCTGACTTTC.

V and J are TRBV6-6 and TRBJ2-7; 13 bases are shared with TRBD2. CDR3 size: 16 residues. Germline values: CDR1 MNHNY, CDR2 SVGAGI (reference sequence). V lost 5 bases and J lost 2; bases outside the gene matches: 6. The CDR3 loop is CASSPRTSGSPYEQYF. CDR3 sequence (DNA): TGTGCCAGCAGTCCCAGGACTAGCGGGAGCCCCTACGAGCAGTACTTC.

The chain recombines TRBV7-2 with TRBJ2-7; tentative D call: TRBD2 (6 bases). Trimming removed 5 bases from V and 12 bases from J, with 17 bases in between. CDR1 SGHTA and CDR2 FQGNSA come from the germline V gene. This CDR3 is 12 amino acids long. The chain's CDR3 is CASSPPSVTAYF. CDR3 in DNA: TGTGCCAGCAGCCCACCTAGCGTGACAGCGTACTTC.

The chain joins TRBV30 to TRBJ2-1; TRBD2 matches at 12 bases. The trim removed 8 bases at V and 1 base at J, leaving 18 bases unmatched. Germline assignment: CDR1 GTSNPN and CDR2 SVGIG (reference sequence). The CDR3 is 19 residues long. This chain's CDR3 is CARGRDSSGREGSYNEQFF. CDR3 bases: TGTGCCCGTGGACGGGATTCTAGCGGGAGGGAAGGATCCTACAATGAGCAGTTCTTC.

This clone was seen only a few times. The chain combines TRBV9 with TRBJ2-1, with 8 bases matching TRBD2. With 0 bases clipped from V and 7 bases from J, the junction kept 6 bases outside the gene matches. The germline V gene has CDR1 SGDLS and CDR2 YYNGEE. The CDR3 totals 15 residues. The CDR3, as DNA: TGTGCCAGCAGCGTAGTACGGGAGGGTCGAAATGAGCAGTTCTTC. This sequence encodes CASSVVREGRNEQFF.

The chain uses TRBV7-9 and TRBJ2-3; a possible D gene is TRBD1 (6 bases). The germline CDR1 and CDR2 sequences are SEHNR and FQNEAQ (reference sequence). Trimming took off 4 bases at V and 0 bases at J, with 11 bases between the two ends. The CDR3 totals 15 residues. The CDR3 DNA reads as TGTGCCAGCAGCTCTGGGACAAGTAGCACAGATACGCAGTATTTT. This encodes CASSSGTSSTDTQYF.

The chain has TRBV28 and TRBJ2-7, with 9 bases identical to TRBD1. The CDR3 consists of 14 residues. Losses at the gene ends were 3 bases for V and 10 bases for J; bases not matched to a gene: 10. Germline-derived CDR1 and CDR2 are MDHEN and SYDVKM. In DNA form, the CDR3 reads TGTGCCAGCAGTTTCCCGGGACAGGGTAGGGAACAGTACTTC. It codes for CASSFPGQGREQYF.

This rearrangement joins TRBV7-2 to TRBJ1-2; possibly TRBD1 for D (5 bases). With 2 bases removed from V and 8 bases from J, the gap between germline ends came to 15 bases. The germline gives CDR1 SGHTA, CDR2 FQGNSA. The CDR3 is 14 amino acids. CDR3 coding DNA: TGTGCCAGCAGCTTAAGCTTAGGGGCGGACGGCTACACCTTC. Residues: CASSLSLGADGYTF.

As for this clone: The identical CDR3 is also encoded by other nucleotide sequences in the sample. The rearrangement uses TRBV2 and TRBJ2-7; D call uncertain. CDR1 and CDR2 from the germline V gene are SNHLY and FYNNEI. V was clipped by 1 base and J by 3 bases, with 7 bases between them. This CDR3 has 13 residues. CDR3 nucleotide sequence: TGTGCCAGCAGTGAAGACCTAGGCTACGAGCAGTACTTC. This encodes CASSEDLGYEQYF.

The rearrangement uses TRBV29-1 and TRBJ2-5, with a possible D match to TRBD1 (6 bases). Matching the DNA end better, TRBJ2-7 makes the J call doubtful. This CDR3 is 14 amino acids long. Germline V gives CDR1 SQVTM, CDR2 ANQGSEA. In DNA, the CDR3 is TGCAGCGTTGGGGGGCGCAGTAAAGCCTACGAGCAGTACTTC. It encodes CSVGGRSKAYEQYF.

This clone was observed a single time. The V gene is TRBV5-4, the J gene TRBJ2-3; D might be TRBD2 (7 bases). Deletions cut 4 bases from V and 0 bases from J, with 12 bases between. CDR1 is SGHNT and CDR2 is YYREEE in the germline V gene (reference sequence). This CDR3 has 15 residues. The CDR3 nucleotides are TGTGCCAGCAGCCTCGAGGGGGGGAGCACAGATACGCAGTATTTT. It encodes CASSLEGGSTDTQYF.

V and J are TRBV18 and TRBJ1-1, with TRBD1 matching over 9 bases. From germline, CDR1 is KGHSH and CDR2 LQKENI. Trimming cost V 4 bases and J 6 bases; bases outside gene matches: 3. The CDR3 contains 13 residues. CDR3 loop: CASSQNRGPEAFF. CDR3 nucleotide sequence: TGTGCCAGCTCACAAAACAGGGGGCCTGAAGCTTTCTTT.